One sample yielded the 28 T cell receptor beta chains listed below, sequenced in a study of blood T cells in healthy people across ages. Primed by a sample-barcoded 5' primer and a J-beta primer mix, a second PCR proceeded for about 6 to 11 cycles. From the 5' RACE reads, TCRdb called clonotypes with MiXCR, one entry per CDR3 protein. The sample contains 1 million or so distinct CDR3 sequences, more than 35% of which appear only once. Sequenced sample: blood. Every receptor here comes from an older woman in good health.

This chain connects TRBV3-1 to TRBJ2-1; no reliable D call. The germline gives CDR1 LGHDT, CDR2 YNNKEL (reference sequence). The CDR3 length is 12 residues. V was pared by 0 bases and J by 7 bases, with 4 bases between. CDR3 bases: TGTGCCAGCAGCCAAGATGAGAATGAGCAGTTCTTC. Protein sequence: CASSQDENEQFF.

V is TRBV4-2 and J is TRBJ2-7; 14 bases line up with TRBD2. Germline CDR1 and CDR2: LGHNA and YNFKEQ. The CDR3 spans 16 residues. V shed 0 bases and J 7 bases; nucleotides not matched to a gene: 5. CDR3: CASSQDSGLAGAEQYF. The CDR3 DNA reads TGTGCCAGCAGCCAAGATTCGGGACTAGCGGGAGCGGAGCAGTACTTC.

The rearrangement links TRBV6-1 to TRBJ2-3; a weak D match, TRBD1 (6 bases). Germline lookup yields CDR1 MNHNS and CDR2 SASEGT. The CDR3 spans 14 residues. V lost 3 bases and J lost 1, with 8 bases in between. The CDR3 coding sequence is TGTGCCAGCAGTGAGGGGGCAGGCACAGATACGCAGTATTTT. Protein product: CASSEGAGTDTQYF.

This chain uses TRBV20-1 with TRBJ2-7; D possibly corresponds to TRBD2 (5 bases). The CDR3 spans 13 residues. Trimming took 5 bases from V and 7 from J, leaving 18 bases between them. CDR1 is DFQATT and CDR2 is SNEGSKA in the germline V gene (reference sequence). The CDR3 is CSAHGTGNNEQYF. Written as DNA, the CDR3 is TGCAGTGCTCACGGAACGGGGAACAATGAGCAGTACTTC.

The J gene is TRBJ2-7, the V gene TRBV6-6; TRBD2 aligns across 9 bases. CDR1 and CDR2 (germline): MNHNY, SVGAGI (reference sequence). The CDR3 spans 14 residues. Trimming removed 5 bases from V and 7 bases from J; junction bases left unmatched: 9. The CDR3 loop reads CASSRPGLADEQYF. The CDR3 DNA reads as TGTGCCAGCAGTCGCCCGGGACTAGCCGATGAGCAGTACTTC.

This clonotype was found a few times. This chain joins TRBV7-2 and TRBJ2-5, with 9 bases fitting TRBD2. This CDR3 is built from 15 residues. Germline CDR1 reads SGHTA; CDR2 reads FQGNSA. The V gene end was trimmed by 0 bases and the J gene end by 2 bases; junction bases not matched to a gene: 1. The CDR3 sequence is CASSLALAGQETQYF. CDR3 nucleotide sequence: TGTGCCAGCAGCTTAGCCCTAGCGGGACAAGAGACCCAGTACTTC. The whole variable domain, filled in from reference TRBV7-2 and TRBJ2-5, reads GAGVSQSPSNKVTEKGKDVELRCDPISGHTALYWYRQSLGQGLEFLIYFQGNSAPDKSGLPSDRFSAERTGGSVSTLTIQRTQQEDSAVYLCASSLALAGQETQYFGPGTRLLVL.

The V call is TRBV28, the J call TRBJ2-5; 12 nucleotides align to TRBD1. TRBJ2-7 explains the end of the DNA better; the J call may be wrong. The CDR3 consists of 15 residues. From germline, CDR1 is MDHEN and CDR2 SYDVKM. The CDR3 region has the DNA TGTGGAACCCAGCCCGCGGGACAGGGGGCTTACGAGCAGTACTTC. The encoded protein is CGTQPAGQGAYEQYF.

CDR3 sequence reads: CASSLDVNSPLHF. DNA for the CDR3: TGTGCCAGCAGCTTGGACGTCAATTCACCCCTCCACTTT. J is TRBJ1-6 and V is TRBV11-3; D is ambiguous. The CDR3 contains 13 residues. The germline V gene has CDR1 SGHNT and CDR2 YENEEA. V was clipped by 3 bases and J by 7 bases, with 7 bases between them.

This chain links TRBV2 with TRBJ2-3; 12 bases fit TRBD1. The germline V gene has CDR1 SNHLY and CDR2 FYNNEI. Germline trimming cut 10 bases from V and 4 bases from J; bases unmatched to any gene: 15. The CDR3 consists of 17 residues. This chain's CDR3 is CATSGTGGAESPDTQYF. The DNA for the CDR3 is TGTGCCACCTCCGGGACAGGGGGCGCGGAGTCTCCAGATACGCAGTATTTT. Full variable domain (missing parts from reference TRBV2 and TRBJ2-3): EPEVTQTPSHQVTQMGQEVILRCVPISNHLYFYWYRQILGQKVEFLVSFYNNEISEKSEIFDDQFSVERPDGSNFTLKIRSTKLEDSAMYFCATSGTGGAESPDTQYFGPGTRLTVL.

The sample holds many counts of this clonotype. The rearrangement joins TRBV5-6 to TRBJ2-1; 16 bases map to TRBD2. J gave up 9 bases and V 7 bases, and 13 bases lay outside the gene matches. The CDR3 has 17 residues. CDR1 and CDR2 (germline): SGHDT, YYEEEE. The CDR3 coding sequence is TGTGCCAGCGGAGGAAGTGGGACTAGCGGGAGGGCCGCTGAGCAGTTCTTC. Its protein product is CASGGSGTSGRAAEQFF. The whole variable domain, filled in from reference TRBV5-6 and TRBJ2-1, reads DAGVTQSPTHLIKTRGQQVTLRCSPKSGHDTVSWYQQALGQGPQFIFQYYEEEERQRGNFPDRFSGHQFPNYSSELNVNALLLGDSALYLCASGGSGTSGRAAEQFFGPGTRLTVL.

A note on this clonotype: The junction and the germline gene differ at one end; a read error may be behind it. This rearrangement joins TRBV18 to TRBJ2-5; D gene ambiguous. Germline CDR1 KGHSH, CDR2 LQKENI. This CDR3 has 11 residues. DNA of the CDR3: TGTGCCAGCTCACCACAAGGGACCCAGTACTTC. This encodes CASSPQGTQYF. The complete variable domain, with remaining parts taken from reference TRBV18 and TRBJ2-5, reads NAGVMQNPRHLVRRRGQEARLRCSPMKGHSHVYWYRQLPEEGLKFMVYLQKENIIDESGMPKERFSAEFPKEGPSILRIQQVVRGDSAAYFCASSPQGTQYFGPGTRLLVL.

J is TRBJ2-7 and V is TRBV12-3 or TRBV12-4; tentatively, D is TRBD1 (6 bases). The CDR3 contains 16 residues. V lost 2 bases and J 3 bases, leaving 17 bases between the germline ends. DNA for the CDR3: TGTGCCAGCAGTTTAACCCCCGACAGGTCCTTCTACGAGCAGTACTTC. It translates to CASSLTPDRSFYEQYF.

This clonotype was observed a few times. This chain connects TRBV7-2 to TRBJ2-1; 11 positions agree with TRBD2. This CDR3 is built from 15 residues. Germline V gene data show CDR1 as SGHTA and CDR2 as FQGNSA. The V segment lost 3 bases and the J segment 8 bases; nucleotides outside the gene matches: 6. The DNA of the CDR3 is TGTGCCAGCAGCTTTAGCGGGAGGGGTCGCGATGAGCAGTTCTTC. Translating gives CASSFSGRGRDEQFF.

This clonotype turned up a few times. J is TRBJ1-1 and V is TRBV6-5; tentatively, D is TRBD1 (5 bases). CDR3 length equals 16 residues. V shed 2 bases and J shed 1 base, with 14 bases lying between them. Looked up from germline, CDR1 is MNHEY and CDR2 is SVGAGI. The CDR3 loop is CASSYIGQGRNTEAFF. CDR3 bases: TGTGCCAGCAGTTACATTGGGCAGGGACGGAACACTGAAGCTTTCTTT.

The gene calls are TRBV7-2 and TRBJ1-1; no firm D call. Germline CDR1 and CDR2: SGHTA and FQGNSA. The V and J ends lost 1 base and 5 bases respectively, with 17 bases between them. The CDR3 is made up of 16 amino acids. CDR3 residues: CASSLVTLGRPTEAFF. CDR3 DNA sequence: TGTGCCAGCAGCTTAGTAACCCTGGGGAGGCCGACTGAAGCTTTCTTT. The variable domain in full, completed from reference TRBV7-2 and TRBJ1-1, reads GAGVSQSPSNKVTEKGKDVELRCDPISGHTALYWYRQSLGQGLEFLIYFQGNSAPDKSGLPSDRFSAERTGGSVSTLTIQRTQQEDSAVYLCASSLVTLGRPTEAFFGQGTRLTVV.

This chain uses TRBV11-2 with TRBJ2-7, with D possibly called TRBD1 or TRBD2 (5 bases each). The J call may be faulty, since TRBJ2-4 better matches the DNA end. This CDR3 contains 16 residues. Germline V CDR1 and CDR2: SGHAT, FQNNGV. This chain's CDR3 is CASSSPGHGAKNIQYF. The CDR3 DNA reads TGTGCCAGCAGCTCTCCGGGGCATGGAGCCAAAAACATTCAGTACTTC.

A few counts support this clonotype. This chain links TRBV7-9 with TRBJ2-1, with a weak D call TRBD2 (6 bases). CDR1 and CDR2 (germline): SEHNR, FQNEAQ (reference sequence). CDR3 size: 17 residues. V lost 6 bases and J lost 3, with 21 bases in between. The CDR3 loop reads CASRPPAGRSLYNEQFF. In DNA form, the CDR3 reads TGTGCCAGCAGACCCCCGGCAGGGAGGTCCCTCTACAATGAGCAGTTCTTC.

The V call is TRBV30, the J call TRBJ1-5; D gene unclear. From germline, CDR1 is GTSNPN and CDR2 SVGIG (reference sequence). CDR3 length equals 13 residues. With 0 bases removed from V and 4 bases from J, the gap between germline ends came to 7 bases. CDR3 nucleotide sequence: TGTGCCTGGAGTGTAGGCAGTAATCAGCCCCAGCATTTT. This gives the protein CAWSVGSNQPQHF.

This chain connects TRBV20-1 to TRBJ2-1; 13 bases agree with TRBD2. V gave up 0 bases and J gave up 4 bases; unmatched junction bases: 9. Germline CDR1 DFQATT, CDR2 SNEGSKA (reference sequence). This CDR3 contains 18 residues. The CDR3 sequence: CSARDRGTSGTGYNEQFF. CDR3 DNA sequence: TGCAGTGCTAGAGATCGGGGGACTAGCGGGACGGGTTACAATGAGCAGTTCTTC.

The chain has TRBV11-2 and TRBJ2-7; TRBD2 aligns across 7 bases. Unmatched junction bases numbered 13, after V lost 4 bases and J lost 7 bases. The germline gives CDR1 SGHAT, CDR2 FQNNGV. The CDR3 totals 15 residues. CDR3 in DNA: TGTGCCAGCAGCTCGAGGACTAGAGACTACAATGAGCAGTACTTC. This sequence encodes CASSSRTRDYNEQYF.

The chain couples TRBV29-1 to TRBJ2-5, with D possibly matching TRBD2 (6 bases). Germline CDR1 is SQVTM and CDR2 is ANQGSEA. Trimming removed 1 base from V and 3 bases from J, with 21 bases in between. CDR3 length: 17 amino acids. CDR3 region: CSVEVISGPTYKETQYF. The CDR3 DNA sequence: TGCAGCGTTGAAGTTATAAGCGGGCCAACTTATAAAGAGACCCAGTACTTC.

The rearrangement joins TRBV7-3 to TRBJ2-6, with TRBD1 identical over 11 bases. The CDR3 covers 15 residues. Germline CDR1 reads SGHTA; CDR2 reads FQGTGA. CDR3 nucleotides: TGTCCTCTCGGACAGGGGGCTTTTGGGGCCAACGTCCTGACTTTC. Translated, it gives CPLGQGAFGANVLTF.

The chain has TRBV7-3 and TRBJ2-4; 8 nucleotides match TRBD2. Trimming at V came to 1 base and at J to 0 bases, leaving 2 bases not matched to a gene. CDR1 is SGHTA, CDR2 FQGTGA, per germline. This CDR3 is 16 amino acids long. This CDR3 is CASSLIAGGAKNIQYF. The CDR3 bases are TGTGCCAGCAGCTTAATCGCGGGAGGAGCCAAAAACATTCAGTACTTC.

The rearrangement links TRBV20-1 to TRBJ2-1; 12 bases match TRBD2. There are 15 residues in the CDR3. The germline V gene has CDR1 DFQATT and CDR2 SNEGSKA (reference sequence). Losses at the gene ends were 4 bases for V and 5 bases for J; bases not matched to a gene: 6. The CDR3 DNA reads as TGCAGTGCTAACCTAGCGGGAGGGCGGGACAATGAGCAGTTCTTC. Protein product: CSANLAGGRDNEQFF.

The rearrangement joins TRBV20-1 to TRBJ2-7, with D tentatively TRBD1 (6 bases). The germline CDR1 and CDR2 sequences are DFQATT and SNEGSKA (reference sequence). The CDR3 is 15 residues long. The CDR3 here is CSTASGQGQSYEQYF. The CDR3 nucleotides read TGCAGCACCGCCAGTGGTCAGGGGCAATCCTACGAGCAGTACTTC.

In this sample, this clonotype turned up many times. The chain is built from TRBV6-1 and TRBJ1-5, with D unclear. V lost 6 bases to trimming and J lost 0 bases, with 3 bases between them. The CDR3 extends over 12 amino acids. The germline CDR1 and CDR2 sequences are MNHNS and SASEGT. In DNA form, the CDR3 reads TGTGCCAGCAGGGATAGCAATCAGCCCCAGCATTTT. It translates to CASRDSNQPQHF.

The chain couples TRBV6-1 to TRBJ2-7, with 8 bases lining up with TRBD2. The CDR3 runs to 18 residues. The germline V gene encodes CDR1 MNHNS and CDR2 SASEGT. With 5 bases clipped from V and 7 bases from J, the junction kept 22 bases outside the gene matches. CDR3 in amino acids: CASSPSSGAGVLYNEQYF. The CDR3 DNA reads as TGTGCCAGCAGTCCTTCCTCGGGAGCGGGAGTTCTCTACAATGAGCAGTACTTC.

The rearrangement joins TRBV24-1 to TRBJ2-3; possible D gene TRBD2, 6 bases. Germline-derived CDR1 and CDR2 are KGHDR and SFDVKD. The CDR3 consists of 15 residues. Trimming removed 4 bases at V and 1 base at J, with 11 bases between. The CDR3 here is CATSDRSGGTDTQYF. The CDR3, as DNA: TGTGCCACCAGTGACCGTAGCGGAGGCACAGATACGCAGTATTTT.